Sequencing of this TCR beta chain was carried out in a study of regulatory T cells in long-lasting Graves disease. iRepertoire HTBI primers and Arm-PCR of CDR3 regions built TCR beta libraries. A single record per CDR3 protein comes from TCRdb applying MiXCR to the multiplex PCR reads. The table records 400,000 to 450,000 distinct CDR3 sequences, 23% of them present only once. This clonotype was observed a few times. Its target is unknown. Whole-study results and caveats: Peripheral blood, not thyroid tissue, was the sole material studied. Comparison showed that persistent patients shared more public clonotypes (about 2,600) than new patients (966). There was favoring of TRBV28, TRBJ1-2 and TRBJ2-5 in persistent disease.

The time point was: persistent/refractory GD, antithyroid drugs over 5 years with positive TRAb. From PBMCs, RNA was extracted and then used to make the TCR library. CDR3 length equals 15 residues. Per the germline V gene, CDR1 is LGHDT and CDR2 is YNNKEL (reference sequence). V lost 4 bases and J lost 5, with 18 bases in between. This clonotype was obtained from a female donor with Graves disease. This chain uses TRBV3-1 with TRBJ2-7, with D perhaps TRBD1 (6 bases). The specimen comprised peripheral blood mononuclear cells (PBMCs), sampled when the disease was refractory, from a patient treated with antithyroid drugs. This CDR3 reads CASSPPGTRSHEQYF. Here the CDR3 DNA reads TGTGCCAGCAGCCCTCCCGGGACAAGATCACACGAGCAGTACTTC.